This T cell receptor beta chain stems from a study of T cells after yellow fever vaccination. Regarding the study as a whole: Highly abundant clonotypes carried over from the bulk population could end up in FACS-sorted repertoires as contaminants.

This clonotype was detected ten times or more. Its target is not known. TCRdb recomputed calls from the 5' RACE reads with MiXCR, one row per CDR3 protein. The sample contains hundreds of thousands of distinct CDR3 sequences, roughly 3.9% of which appear only once. The junction had 17 bases not matched to a gene; V was cut back by 3 bases and J by 7 bases. The CDR3 covers 18 residues. The receptor was isolated from a young man who received the YFV17D yellow fever vaccine. The source was PBMCs, collected 5 days after the yellow fever booster vaccination. The V gene is TRBV12-3 or TRBV12-4, the J gene TRBJ2-1, with 8 bases identical to TRBD2. The CDR3 is CASSLGIGGGPRWNEQFF. The CDR3 region has the DNA TGTGCCAGCAGTTTGGGGATAGGCGGGGGGCCACGATGGAATGAGCAGTTCTTC.